This T cell receptor beta chain was observed in a study of chemoradiotherapy in HPV16-positive cancers. On this clone: Its specificity is unknown.

Findings and limits, study-wide: Functional assays defining HPV-specific T cells used only a couple of HPV16-positive patients. During treatment, candidate HPV-specific clones and E7-related motifs expanded in tumor. For HPV16-positive patients, expanding HPV-responsive T cells associated with longer recurrence-free survival.

The table came from immunoSEQ multiplex PCR; TCRdb's copy has only in-frame clones and leaves some out. Counted here are approximately 7,800 clones, around three quarters occurring once; the ten biggest clones make up under 8.5%. The CDR3 covers 15 residues. Looked up from germline, CDR1 is SGHKS and CDR2 is YYEKEE (reference sequence). V was cut by 3 bases and J by 3 bases, with 15 bases left in between. This rearrangement joins TRBV5-5 to TRBJ1-2, with a weak D call TRBD1 (6 bases). The sequence was collected from a human donor with HPV-associated anogenital cancer. The biological material was taken from a patient who underwent chemoradiotherapy. The CDR3 nucleotides are TGTGCCAGCAGCTACCGGGACAATCAACACTATGGCTACACCTTC. Protein product: CASSYRDNQHYGYTF.